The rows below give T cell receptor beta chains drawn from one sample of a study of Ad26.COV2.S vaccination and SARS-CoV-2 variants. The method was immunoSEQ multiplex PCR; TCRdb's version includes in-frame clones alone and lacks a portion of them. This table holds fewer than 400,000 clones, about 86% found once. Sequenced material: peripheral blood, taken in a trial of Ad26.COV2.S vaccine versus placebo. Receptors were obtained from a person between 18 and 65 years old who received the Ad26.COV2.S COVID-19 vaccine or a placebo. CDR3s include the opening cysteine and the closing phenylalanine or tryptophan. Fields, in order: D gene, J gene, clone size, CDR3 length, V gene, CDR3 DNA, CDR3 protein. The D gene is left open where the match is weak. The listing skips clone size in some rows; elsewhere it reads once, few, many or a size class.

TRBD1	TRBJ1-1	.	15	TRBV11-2	TGTGCCAGCAGCTTAGACGGGACAGGGGGCACTGAAGCTTTCTTT	CASSLDGTGGTEAFF
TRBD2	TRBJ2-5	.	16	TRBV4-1	TGCGCCAGCAGCCCGGGACTAGCGGGGGACCAAGAGACCCAGTACTTC	CASSPGLAGDQETQYF
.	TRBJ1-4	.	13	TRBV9	TGTGCCAGCAGCGGATTGGACGGGGAAAAACTGTTTTTT	CASSGLDGEKLFF
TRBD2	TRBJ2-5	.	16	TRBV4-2	TGTGCCAGCAGCCAAGGACTAGCGGGGCACCAAGAGACCCAGTACTTC	CASSQGLAGHQETQYF
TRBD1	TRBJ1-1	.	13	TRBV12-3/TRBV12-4	TGTGCCAGCAGCGGACAGGGTCGCACTGAAGCTTTCTTT	CASSGQGRTEAFF
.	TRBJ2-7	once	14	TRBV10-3	TGTGCCATCAGTGATTACGGATTATCCTACGAGCAGTACTTC	CAISDYGLSYEQYF
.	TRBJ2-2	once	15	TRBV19	TGTGCCAGTATCCGGGCAGGGGCCAAGGCCGGGGAGCTGTTTTTT	CASIRAGAKAGELFF
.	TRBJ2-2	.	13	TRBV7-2	TGTGCCAGCAGCGGGAGGAACACCGGGGAGCTGTTTTTT	CASSGRNTGELFF
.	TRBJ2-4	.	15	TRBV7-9	TGTGCCAGCAGCTTAGGGAGCTGGGCCAAAAACATTCAGTACTTC	CASSLGSWAKNIQYF
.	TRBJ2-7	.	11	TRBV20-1	TGCAGTGCAACCCCTGGCTACGAGCAGTACTTC	CSATPGYEQYF
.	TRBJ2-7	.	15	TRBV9	TGTGCCAGCAGCCCCACTGGGGGGACAGCCTACGAGCAGTACTTC	CASSPTGGTAYEQYF
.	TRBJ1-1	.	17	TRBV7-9	TGTGCCAGCAGCTTCCCTCGTTTTGGGCAGGCGGGCGCTGAAGCTTTCTTT	CASSFPRFGQAGAEAFF
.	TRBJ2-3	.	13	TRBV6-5	TGTGCCAGCAGAAATAGCGGCACAGATACGCAGTATTTT	CASRNSGTDTQYF
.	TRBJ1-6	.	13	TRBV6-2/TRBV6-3	TGTGCCAGCAGTTACCCGTTGGGTTCACCCCTCCACTTT	CASSYPLGSPLHF
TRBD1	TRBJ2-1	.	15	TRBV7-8	TGTGCCAGCAGCCCCCGGGACAGGCCTCTCAATGAGCAGTTCTTC	CASSPRDRPLNEQFF
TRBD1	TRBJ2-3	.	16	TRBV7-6	TGTGCCAGCAGCTTGGGGGGACAGGCACTCACAGATACGCAGTATTTT	CASSLGGQALTDTQYF
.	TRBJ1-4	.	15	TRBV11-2	TGTGCCAGCAGCTTGGTACTTGCAACTAATGAAAAACTGTTTTTT	CASSLVLATNEKLFF
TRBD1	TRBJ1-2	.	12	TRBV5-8	TGTGCCGGGGACAGGGGGCTCTATGGCTACACCTTC	CAGDRGLYGYTF
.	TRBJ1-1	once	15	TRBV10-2	TGCGCCAGCAGCGGGCCAGTGAACATGAACACTGAAGCTTTCTTT	CASSGPVNMNTEAFF
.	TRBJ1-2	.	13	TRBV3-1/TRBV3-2	TGTGCCAGCAGCCAAGCTTCGGGTTATGGCTACACCTTC	CASSQASGYGYTF
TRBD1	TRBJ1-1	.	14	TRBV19	TGTGCCAGTAGGACAACAGGGGGCAACACTGAAGCTTTCTTT	CASRTTGGNTEAFF
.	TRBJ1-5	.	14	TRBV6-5	TGTGCCAGCAGCCCAGATTATAGCAATCAGCCCCAGCATTTT	CASSPDYSNQPQHF
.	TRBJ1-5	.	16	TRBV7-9	TGTGCCAGCAGCTTAGATGGGAGGGAGGGCAATCAGCCCCAGCATTTT	CASSLDGREGNQPQHF
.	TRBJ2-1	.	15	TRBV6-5	TGTGCCAGCAGTTACAGGGAGCGTCCATGGGGTGAGCAGTTCTTC	CASSYRERPWGEQFF
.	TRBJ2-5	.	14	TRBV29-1	TGCAGCGTTGAATTGGCCTGGGGGGAAGAGACCCAGTACTTC	CSVELAWGEETQYF
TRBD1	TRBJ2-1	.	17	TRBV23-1	TGCGCCAGCAGTCAAACTATCCGGGACAGGGATTACAATGAGCAGTTCTTC	CASSQTIRDRDYNEQFF
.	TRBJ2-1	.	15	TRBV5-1	TGCGCCAGCAGCCCCGACGGGGGAAATTACAATGAGCAGTTCTTC	CASSPDGGNYNEQFF
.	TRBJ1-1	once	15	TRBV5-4	TGTGCCAGCAGCTTGGAATGGTGGGGGAACACTGAAGCTTTCTTT	CASSLEWWGNTEAFF
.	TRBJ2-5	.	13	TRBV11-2	TGTGCCAGCAGCTTAGGACAGAAAGAGACCCAGTACTTC	CASSLGQKETQYF
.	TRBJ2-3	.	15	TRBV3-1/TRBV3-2	TGTGCCAGCAGCCAAGATCCGGGGCTCACAGATACGCAGTATTTT	CASSQDPGLTDTQYF
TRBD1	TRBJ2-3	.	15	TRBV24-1	TGTGCCACCAGTAGGGGGACAGGGCTCACAGATACGCAGTATTTT	CATSRGTGLTDTQYF
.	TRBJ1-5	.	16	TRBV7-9	TGTGCCAGCAGCCGCACCGGGACATCGAGCAATCAGCCCCAGCATTTT	CASSRTGTSSNQPQHF
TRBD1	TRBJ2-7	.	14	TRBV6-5	TGTGCCAGCATCGGGACAGGGTCCTTCTACGAGCAGTACTTC	CASIGTGSFYEQYF
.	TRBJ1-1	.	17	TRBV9	TGTGCCAGCAGCGTGGCTTTTTGGACAGAACGATACACTGAAGCTTTCTTT	CASSVAFWTERYTEAFF
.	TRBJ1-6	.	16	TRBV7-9	TGTGCCAGCAGCTTAGCGGCGGGACATAATAATTCACCCCTCCACTTT	CASSLAAGHNNSPLHF
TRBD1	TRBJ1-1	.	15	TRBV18	TGTGCCAGCTCACAGGACAGGAGGTCGGACACTGAAGCTTTCTTT	CASSQDRRSDTEAFF
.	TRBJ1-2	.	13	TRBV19	TGTGCCAGTAGTTCAAGACAGGCGGCTGGCTACACCTTC	CASSSRQAAGYTF
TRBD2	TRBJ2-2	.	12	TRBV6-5	TGTGCCAGCAGCCGGGGGGCCGGGGAGCTGTTTTTT	CASSRGAGELFF
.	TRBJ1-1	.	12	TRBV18	TGTGCCAGCTCACCGAGAGGGGGAGAAGCTTTCTTT	CASSPRGGEAFF
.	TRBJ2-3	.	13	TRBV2	TGTGCCAGCAGCCTACCTAGCGCAGATACGCAGTATTTT	CASSLPSADTQYF